Below, 2 T cell receptor beta chains from the same sample are listed, as sequenced in a study of shared clonotypes between healthy human individuals. This table comes from immunoSEQ multiplex PCR, and its TCRdb copy is limited to in-frame clones, with some not included. The data contain some 2,000,000 clones, approximately 94% of them singletons. The specimen sequenced was naive CD4+ T cells sorted from blood. As for subset: CD45RA+ positively selected. Every receptor here comes from a man between 18 and 29 years old in good health.

The chain couples TRBV6-5 to TRBJ1-2, with D maybe TRBD1 (6 bases). The CDR3 runs 15 residues. V was cut by 0 bases and J by 4 bases, with 12 bases left in between. CDR1 and CDR2 from the germline V gene are MNHEY and SVGAGI. CDR3 bases: TGTGCCAGCAGTTACTCGCCAGGGGTGAGCTATGGCTACACCTTC. Translating it yields CASSYSPGVSYGYTF.

This clone was seen a few times. The CDR3 sequence is CASSLARDSYEQYF. Written as DNA, the CDR3 is TGTGCCAGCAGCTTAGCACGGGACTCCTACGAGCAGTACTTC. The chain joins TRBV7-9 to TRBJ2-7; possibly TRBD2 for D (5 bases). Between the trimmed V and J ends, which lost 0 bases and 0 bases, there was a span of 6 bases. Germline values: CDR1 SEHNR, CDR2 FQNEAQ (reference sequence). There are 14 residues in the CDR3.